These 29 T cell receptor beta chains came from one sample sequenced in a study of response to subunit inactivated influenza vaccine. TCRdb used MiXCR to reprocess the RT-PCR reads, holding one entry per CDR3 protein. The table lists hundreds of thousands of distinct CDR3 sequences, 12% of them singletons. The source material was PBMCs from blood, sampled on the day of vaccination. These receptors were collected from a man between 50 and 59 years old who received an inactivated influenza vaccine.

The J gene is TRBJ1-6, the V gene TRBV5-5; possibly TRBD1 for D (5 bases). Germline-derived CDR1 and CDR2 are SGHKS and YYEKEE (reference sequence). CDR3 length equals 16 residues. V was shortened by 1 base and J by 4 bases, with 12 bases between the two germline ends. The CDR3 nucleotides are TGTGCCAGCAGCTTGCTCCCGGGACTTTATAATTCACCCCTCCACTTT. Protein sequence: CASSLLPGLYNSPLHF. The variable domain in full, with the rest retrieved from reference TRBV5-5 and TRBJ1-6, is DAGVTQSPTHLIKTRGQQVTLRCSPISGHKSVSWYQQVLGQGPQFIFQYYEKEERGRGNFPDRFSARQFPNYSSELNVNALLLGDSALYLCASSLLPGLYNSPLHFGNGTRLTVT.

This clonotype was counted only a few times. V gene TRBV3-1 combines with J gene TRBJ2-7; perhaps TRBD1 as D (6 bases). This CDR3 comprises 15 residues. Germline-derived CDR1 and CDR2 are LGHDT and YNNKEL (reference sequence). V gave up 1 base and J gave up 6 bases, with 16 bases separating them. CDR3 in DNA: TGTGCCAGCAGCCAAGGTGGGGGCCAGGGCTTCGAGCAGTACTTC. It specifies CASSQGGGQGFEQYF.

The genes are TRBV11-2 and TRBJ2-1; D possibly corresponds to TRBD1 (7 bases). The CDR3 spans 13 residues. Trimming took off 7 bases at V and 6 bases at J, with 13 bases between the two ends. Germline V CDR1 and CDR2: SGHAT, FQNNGV. CDR3 sequence (DNA): TGTGCCAGCACAGGGGGGACTTTCAATGAGCAGTTCTTC. Protein: CASTGGTFNEQFF.

This clonotype was detected only a few times. This chain uses TRBV9 with TRBJ2-5; D gene uncertain. Looked up from germline, CDR1 is SGDLS and CDR2 is YYNGEE. Trimming cost V 0 bases and J 1 base, with 7 bases left between them. The CDR3 loop spans 14 amino acids. In DNA, the CDR3 is TGTGCCAGCAGCGTAGGGGATATCCAAGAGACCCAGTACTTC. It specifies CASSVGDIQETQYF. Based on the CDR3 plus reference TRBV9 and TRBJ2-5, the full variable domain is DSGVTQTPKHLITATGQRVTLRCSPRSGDLSVYWYQQSLDQGLQFLIQYYNGEERAKGNILERFSAQQFPDLHSELNLSSLELGDSALYFCASSVGDIQETQYFGPGTRLLVL.

This clonotype was seen repeatedly, ten times or more. V usage is TRBV3-1 and J usage is TRBJ2-7; TRBD2 matches at 9 bases. Germline CDR1 is LGHDT and CDR2 is YNNKEL (reference sequence). Trimming removed 5 bases from V and 0 bases from J; junction bases left unmatched: 2. This CDR3 is 14 amino acids long. CDR3 residues: CASSTSGHSYEQYF. The CDR3 DNA is TGTGCCAGCAGCACTAGCGGGCACTCCTACGAGCAGTACTTC.

The gene calls are TRBV6-5 and TRBJ2-1, with a tentative D call TRBD1 (6 bases). The germline CDR1 and CDR2 sequences are MNHEY and SVGAGI. Trimming cost V 0 bases and J 2 bases, with 11 bases left between them. The CDR3 is 16 residues long. The chain's CDR3 is CASSYSWDKTYNEQFF. The CDR3 DNA is TGTGCCAGCAGTTACTCCTGGGACAAAACCTACAATGAGCAGTTCTTC.

The chain employs TRBV14 and TRBJ1-1; weak D call: TRBD1 (5 bases). Trimming removed 1 base from V and 0 bases from J, with 9 bases in between. Per germline, CDR1 SGHDN and CDR2 FVKESK. CDR3 length equals 15 residues. CDR3 nucleotides: TGTGCCAGCAGCCAAGTGGAGGGGCTGAACACTGAAGCTTTCTTT. Translated, it gives CASSQVEGLNTEAFF.

The sample holds many counts of this clonotype. The chain employs TRBV7-6 and TRBJ2-3; no clear D gene. This CDR3 has 13 residues. The germline V gene encodes CDR1 SGHVS and CDR2 FNYEAQ. V dropped 5 bases and J dropped 7 bases, with 13 bases sitting between them. In nucleotides, the CDR3 is TGTGCCAGCAGCGCGGTCGTGGGGAATACGCAGTATTTT. Its translation: CASSAVVGNTQYF.

The J gene is TRBJ2-5, the V gene TRBV9; 7 bases line up with TRBD2. CDR3 size: 17 residues. Germline loops: CDR1 SGDLS, CDR2 YYNGEE. Trimming removed 2 bases from V and 2 bases from J; junction bases left unmatched: 12. The CDR3 is CASSVGWASGVQETQYF. DNA of the CDR3: TGTGCCAGCAGCGTGGGTTGGGCTAGCGGAGTGCAAGAGACCCAGTACTTC.

J is TRBJ2-7 and V is TRBV6-2 or TRBV6-3; no firm D call. Germline V lookup: CDR1 MNHEY, CDR2 SVGEGT. Trimming shortened V by 0 bases and J by 0 bases, and 6 bases separated the two germline ends. The CDR3 consists of 14 residues. CDR3 nucleotide sequence: TGTGCCAGCAGTTACTCCGCCACCTCCTACGAGCAGTACTTC. Residues: CASSYSATSYEQYF.

On this clonotype itself: At one of its ends the junction is not consistent with the germline gene, which may arise from a read error. The genes are TRBV10-3 and TRBJ2-7; D remains unclear. The CDR3 length is 12 residues. Germline values: CDR1 ENHRY, CDR2 SYGVKD. CDR3 DNA: TGTACCATCAGTGACGGTGACTACGAGCAGTACTTC. Translation: CTISDGDYEQYF.

The chain joins TRBV25-1 to TRBJ1-1; a weak D match, TRBD1 (6 bases). The CDR3 is 15 residues long. Trimming pared 1 base from V and 6 bases from J, leaving 15 bases between. Germline V gene sequence: CDR1 MGHDK, CDR2 SYGVNS. This CDR3 reads CASSESEGGIAEAFF. The CDR3 nucleotides read TGTGCCAGCAGTGAATCGGAGGGGGGGATCGCTGAAGCTTTCTTT.

This clonotype was counted between two and nine times. The chain links TRBV12-3 or TRBV12-4 to TRBJ2-1; 10 bases are a match to TRBD1. V was clipped by 5 bases and J by 9 bases; unmatched bases: 7. The CDR3 sequence is 14 residues long. The CDR3 sequence is CASSGTGVVAEQFF. The CDR3 DNA follows: TGTGCCAGCAGTGGGACAGGGGTCGTAGCTGAGCAGTTCTTC.

The chain carries TRBV7-2 and TRBJ2-2; 9 bases agree with TRBD2. The length of the CDR3 is 15 residues. Per germline, CDR1 SGHTA and CDR2 FQGNSA. V lost 0 bases to trimming and J lost 7 bases; unmatched junction nucleotides: 3. The CDR3 bases are TGTGCCAGCAGCTTAGCCGGCGGGAGGGTCGGGGAGCTGTTTTTT. Its protein product is CASSLAGGRVGELFF.

This clonotype was seen many times. The chain recombines TRBV12-3 or TRBV12-4 with TRBJ1-2; no clear D. There are 13 residues in the CDR3. V gave up 6 bases and J gave up 3 bases, with 11 bases separating them. CDR3 residues: CASSSGGYYGYTF. CDR3 in DNA: TGTGCCAGCAGCAGTGGTGGGTACTATGGCTACACCTTC.

This clonotype was counted ten times or more. This sequence joins TRBV4-1 and TRBJ2-7; TRBD1 might be the D (5 bases). This CDR3 is 14 amino acids long. V was shortened by 1 base and J by 2 bases, with 9 bases between the two germline ends. Germline CDR1 MGHRA, CDR2 YSYEKL. This chain's CDR3 is CASSQGTIAYEQYF. The CDR3 DNA is TGCGCCAGCAGCCAAGGGACAATTGCCTACGAGCAGTACTTC.

This clonotype was detected a few times. J is TRBJ2-3 and V is TRBV6-1; D call uncertain. V was trimmed by 8 bases and J by 2 bases, leaving 17 bases between them. The CDR3 is made up of 15 amino acids. Germline V gene data show CDR1 as MNHNS and CDR2 as SASEGT. The CDR3 protein is CASGPPDAFTDTQYF. CDR3 bases: TGTGCCAGCGGACCTCCGGACGCCTTCACAGATACGCAGTATTTT.

CDR3: CASRRQDSVNTEAFF. The CDR3, as DNA: TGTGCCAGCAGACGTCAGGACAGCGTGAACACTGAAGCTTTCTTT. V and J are TRBV6-1 and TRBJ1-1; tentatively, D is TRBD1 (6 bases). This CDR3 region has 15 residues. Germline CDR1 and CDR2: MNHNS and SASEGT. The ends were cut back, 6 bases at V and 0 bases at J, with 14 bases in the middle.

This clonotype was seen a handful of times. The CDR3 DNA sequence: TGTGCCAGCAGTAAGGGACAGGGGGTCAGCACAGATACGCAGTATTTT. Encoded protein: CASSKGQGVSTDTQYF. V is TRBV6-2 or TRBV6-3 and J is TRBJ2-3, with 11 bases aligning to TRBD1. The CDR3 is made up of 16 amino acids. Germline trimming cut 5 bases from V and 0 bases from J; bases unmatched to any gene: 4. Germline-derived CDR1 and CDR2 are MNHEY and SVGEGT.

This clonotype has a handful of counts. The chain employs TRBV29-1 and TRBJ2-2; D unresolved. Trimming cost V 5 bases and J 3 bases, with 10 bases left between them. Germline CDR1 and CDR2: SQVTM and ANQGSEA. The CDR3 consists of 13 residues. The CDR3 reads CSVLQLDTGELFF. CDR3 DNA sequence: TGCAGCGTTCTACAGCTAGACACCGGGGAGCTGTTTTTT.

The gene calls are TRBV9 and TRBJ1-6, with D perhaps matching TRBD1 (5 bases). The germline gives CDR1 SGDLS, CDR2 YYNGEE. V was shortened by 0 bases and J by 5 bases, with 6 bases between the two germline ends. CDR3 length: 14 residues. The CDR3 sequence is CASSVEGDNSPLHF. The DNA for the CDR3 is TGTGCCAGCAGCGTAGAAGGGGATAATTCACCCCTCCACTTT. The full variable domain, in which reference TRBV9 and TRBJ1-6 provide the parts outside the CDR3, is DSGVTQTPKHLITATGQRVTLRCSPRSGDLSVYWYQQSLDQGLQFLIQYYNGEERAKGNILERFSAQQFPDLHSELNLSSLELGDSALYFCASSVEGDNSPLHFGNGTRLTVT.

This clonotype was counted between two and nine times. The chain is built from TRBV27 and TRBJ2-1; possible D gene TRBD2, 6 bases. With 4 bases removed from V and 4 bases from J, the gap between germline ends came to 11 bases. CDR3 size: 14 residues. From germline, CDR1 is MNHEY and CDR2 SMNVEV (reference sequence). The CDR3, as DNA: TGTGCCAGCAGTTGGGCGGGGAAATACAATGAGCAGTTCTTC. Its protein product is CASSWAGKYNEQFF.

This clonotype was seen at least ten times. The genes are TRBV23-1 and TRBJ1-5, with 9 nucleotides matching TRBD1. TRBV23-1 falls under the ORF class, with uncertain function. The CDR3 contains 14 residues. The V segment lost 6 bases and the J segment 7 bases; nucleotides outside the gene matches: 7. CDR3 protein: CASSLGQGEQPQHF. DNA for the CDR3: TGCGCCAGCAGCCTGGGACAGGGAGAACAGCCCCAGCATTTT.

The chain links TRBV12-3 or TRBV12-4 to TRBJ2-7; TRBD1 aligns across 7 bases. The CDR3 consists of 13 residues. V shed 7 bases and J 1 base; nucleotides not matched to a gene: 4. CDR3 region: CASNIRGSYEQYF. The CDR3 DNA is TGTGCCAGCAATATCAGGGGGTCCTACGAGCAGTACTTC.

The CDR3 loop reads CASSLMGGTKWGHRAYEQYF. The CDR3 nucleotides read TGTGCCAGCAGCCTAATGGGGGGAACTAAGTGGGGCCACCGAGCCTACGAGCAGTACTTC. V gene TRBV11-1 combines with J gene TRBJ2-7; maybe TRBD2 (6 bases). Germline V gene sequence: CDR1 SGHAT, CDR2 FQDESV (reference sequence). The CDR3 covers 20 residues. The V gene lost 5 bases and the J gene lost 2 bases, with 31 bases spanning the gap.

The table lists this clonotype with a few counts. The V and J genes are TRBV29-1 and TRBJ2-1; D ambiguous. Germline V gene data show CDR1 as SQVTM and CDR2 as ANQGSEA. CDR3 length equals 11 residues. V dropped 7 bases and J dropped 5 bases, with 9 bases sitting between them. CDR3 sequence: CSASPDNEQFF. The CDR3, as DNA: TGCAGCGCCAGCCCAGACAATGAGCAGTTCTTC.

This clonotype was picked up many times. The chain carries TRBV12-3 or TRBV12-4 and TRBJ2-2, with D hard to call. Trimming pared 1 base from V and 1 base from J, leaving 4 bases between. The CDR3 loop spans 14 amino acids. The CDR3 region is CASSLGQNTGELFF. CDR3 in DNA: TGTGCCAGCAGTTTAGGGCAGAACACCGGGGAGCTGTTTTTT.

This clonotype was recorded at least ten times. The chain's CDR3 is CASSLRGSTRKNIQYF. Written as DNA, the CDR3 is TGTGCCAGCAGTTTACGTGGGTCTACAAGGAAAAACATTCAGTACTTC. The rearrangement links TRBV12-3 or TRBV12-4 to TRBJ2-4, with D unclear. Deletions cut 2 bases from V and 4 bases from J, with 15 bases between. CDR3 length: 16 residues.

The chain couples TRBV10-3 to TRBJ2-1; tentative D call: TRBD2 (5 bases). This CDR3 region has 15 residues. CDR1 is ENHRY and CDR2 is SYGVKD in the germline V gene. V gave up 2 bases and J gave up 4 bases, with 12 bases separating them. The CDR3 spells CAISEVVRTYNEQFF. The CDR3 DNA reads as TGTGCCATCAGTGAGGTCGTTAGGACTTACAATGAGCAGTTCTTC.